This TCR beta chain emerged from a study of technical replicates of blood from four donors. This CDR3 is built from 13 residues. The V gene's germline CDR1 is GTSNPN and CDR2 SVGIG (reference sequence). The V and J ends lost 2 bases and 6 bases respectively, with 8 bases between them. The count of this clone is one. Clones were sequenced by immunoSEQ multiplex PCR, and TCRdb holds only the in-frame ones, with some missing. The table lists 45,000 to 60,000 clones, about 95% of them singletons. This clonotype originated in a human donor in good health. Some clones in this sample may be carry-over from other donors' samples. The sample taken for sequencing was PBMCs. V is TRBV30 and J is TRBJ1-6, with D perhaps matching TRBD1 (5 bases). The CDR3, as DNA: TGTGCCTGGAGTTCCAGGGTTAATTCACCCCTCCACTTT. It specifies CAWSSRVNSPLHF.